This T cell receptor (beta chain) was identified during a study of cytomegalovirus exposure and HLA in healthy donors. General study results and limits: It was found in a later analysis that first-cohort TCR clusters tended to co-occur in the 95 to 150 validation repertoires.

The assay was immunoSEQ multiplex PCR, and TCRdb's table has in-frame clones only and misses some. In the table there are about 190,000 clones, more than 65% of which are singletons. This clone came up once. What it binds is not known. The CDR3 loop spans 15 amino acids. The J segment lost 7 bases and the V segment lost 2 bases, leaving 8 bases of the junction unmatched. Germline CDR1 and CDR2: LGHNA and YSLEER. The receptor was derived from a woman aged 18-29 years in good health and CMV-seropositive. Sequencing used PBMCs. The chain employs TRBV4-3 and TRBJ2-7; 10 nucleotides line up with TRBD2. The CDR3 reads CASSQTAGGPQEQYF. The CDR3 DNA reads as TGCGCCAGCAGCCAAACAGCGGGGGGGCCGCAAGAGCAGTACTTC.